These T cell receptor beta chains were read from a single sample in a study of T cells in Graves' hyperthyroidism and ophthalmopathy. TCRdb re-called the multiplex PCR reads through MiXCR, storing one row per CDR3 protein. This sample has 620,000 or so distinct CDR3 sequences, with around 15% found just once. Material for sequencing was blood. These receptors were obtained from a woman aged 45-60 years with Graves' ophthalmopathy. Both conserved end residues are part of each CDR3. The D gene is left open where the match is weak. The size entry is marked missing in some rows and otherwise reads once, few, many or a size class.

cdr3_length,j_call,clone_size,d_call,v_call,cdr3_aa,cdr3_nt
18,TRBJ2-7,many,.,TRBV12-3/TRBV12-4,CASSLSSAGAKKKYEQYF,TGTGCCAGCAGTTTATCTTCCGCGGGGGCCAAAAAAAAGTACGAGCAGTACTTC
14,TRBJ2-7,once,.,TRBV7-9,CASSLAAGWGEQYF,TGTGCCAGCAGCTTGGCGGCAGGCTGGGGCGAGCAGTACTTC
16,TRBJ1-1,many,.,TRBV6-6,CASSYSRFSRGTEAFF,TGTGCCAGCAGTTACTCAAGGTTCAGTCGGGGCACTGAAGCTTTCTTT
18,TRBJ2-7,many,.,TRBV24-1,CATSDPHRVAVKTYEQYF,TGTGCCACCAGTGATCCCCACCGGGTAGCGGTAAAAACCTACGAGCAGTACTTC
15,TRBJ1-1,.,.,TRBV12-5,CASGLSGGLNTEAFF,TGTGCTAGTGGGCTTTCCGGGGGGTTGAACACTGAAGCTTTCTTT
14,TRBJ1-4,many,.,TRBV27,CASSLAGSGEKLFF,TGTGCCAGCAGTCTCGCGGGGTCAGGGGAAAAACTGTTTTTT
15,TRBJ1-5,.,.,TRBV19,CASNPPGRLNQPQHF,TGTGCCAGTAACCCCCCGGGACGGCTTAATCAGCCCCAGCATTTT
16,TRBJ2-3,many,.,TRBV7-2,CASSPARGVITDTQYF,TGTGCCAGCAGCCCAGCAAGGGGAGTAATCACAGATACGCAGTATTTT
15,TRBJ2-1,many,TRBD1,TRBV5-1,CASTSTGFGRNEQFF,TGCGCCAGCACCTCGACAGGGTTTGGACGCAATGAGCAGTTCTTC
17,TRBJ2-3,many,.,TRBV28,CASRSPRDTRFTDTQYF,TGTGCCAGCCGATCCCCACGGGATACCAGGTTTACAGATACGCAGTATTTT
15,TRBJ2-1,many,.,TRBV6-2/TRBV6-3,CASSYLTSSYNEQFF,TGTGCCAGCAGTTACTTGACGAGCTCCTACAATGAGCAGTTCTTC
13,TRBJ2-7,few,TRBD1,TRBV6-1,CASSVTGTGEQYF,TGTGCCAGCAGTGTGACCGGGACAGGCGAGCAGTACTTC
17,TRBJ1-3,.,.,TRBV30,CACDPGLLSVSGNTIYF,TGTGCCTGCGATCCGGGACTCCTATCCGTCTCTGGAAACACCATATATTTT
16,TRBJ2-2,many,TRBD2,TRBV7-2,CASSPRLAGDAGELFF,TGTGCCAGCAGCCCCCGACTAGCGGGGGACGCCGGGGAGCTGTTTTTT
15,TRBJ2-1,.,.,TRBV12-5,CASGLVRSFYNEQFF,TGTGCTAGTGGTTTGGTGCGCTCTTTCTACAATGAGCAGTTCTTC
13,TRBJ2-4,few,.,TRBV19,CASKGDAKNIQYF,TGTGCCAGTAAGGGGGACGCCAAAAACATTCAGTACTTC
16,TRBJ2-1,many,.,TRBV11-3,CASSLEGGSLYNEQFF,TGTGCCAGCAGCTTAGAAGGCGGAAGCTTATACAATGAGCAGTTCTTC
13,TRBJ2-1,.,.,TRBV29-1,CSVEDQGARGEFF,TGCAGCGTTGAAGATCAGGGAGCGCGGGGTGAGTTCTTC
18,TRBJ2-2,many,TRBD2,TRBV11-3,CASSDPTGTSANTGELFF,TGTGCCAGCAGCGACCCCACCGGGACTAGCGCGAACACCGGGGAGCTGTTTTTT
13,TRBJ2-1,many,TRBD2,TRBV6-2/TRBV6-3,CASKGGPYNEQFF,TGTGCCAGCAAGGGAGGGCCATACAATGAGCAGTTCTTC
14,TRBJ2-7,many,.,TRBV5-1,CASSLAKQGSEQYF,TGCGCCAGCAGCTTGGCTAAACAGGGAAGCGAGCAGTACTTC
16,TRBJ2-6,few,.,TRBV6-2/TRBV6-3,CASTTGQSSGANVLTF,TGTGCCAGCACGACGGGACAAAGCTCTGGGGCCAACGTCCTGACTTTC
14,TRBJ1-2,.,TRBD1,TRBV14,CASSQYGTAYGYTF,TGTGCCAGCAGCCAATACGGGACAGCGTATGGCTACACCTTC
13,TRBJ1-1,few,.,TRBV7-9,CASRVTQNTEAFF,TGTGCCAGCAGAGTCACACAGAACACTGAAGCTTTCTTT
12,TRBJ2-3,many,.,TRBV28,CASSPRIDTQYF,TGTGCCAGCAGTCCGCGCATAGATACGCAGTATTTT
15,TRBJ2-1,many,TRBD1,TRBV7-3,CASSFGDRDDNEQFF,TGTGCCAGCAGCTTCGGAGACAGGGACGACAATGAGCAGTTCTTC
16,TRBJ2-5,many,TRBD1,TRBV28,CASSSADRGRQETQYF,TGTGCCAGCAGTTCCGCGGACAGGGGGCGCCAAGAGACCCAGTACTTC
18,TRBJ2-2,many,TRBD2,TRBV11-2,CASSLGLLAGGNTGELFF,TGTGCCAGCAGCTTAGGATTGCTAGCGGGCGGGAACACCGGGGAGCTGTTTTTT
17,TRBJ2-1,few,.,TRBV9,CASSSGGGGLISNEQFF,TGTGCCAGCAGCTCCGGAGGGGGGGGCCTGATTTCCAATGAGCAGTTCTTC
17,TRBJ2-3,few,TRBD2,TRBV4-3,CASSQAGVGLGTDTQYF,TGCGCCAGCAGCCAAGCTGGGGTAGGACTAGGCACAGATACGCAGTATTTT
15,TRBJ2-3,.,.,TRBV4-3,CASSQDARGADTQYF,TGCGCCAGCAGCCAAGATGCCCGAGGGGCAGATACGCAGTATTTT
14,TRBJ2-1,many,.,TRBV5-1,CASSLMPSFNEQFF,TGCGCCAGCAGCTTGATGCCTAGTTTTAATGAGCAGTTCTTC
13,TRBJ2-7,many,.,TRBV7-2,CASSLWPAGEQYF,TGTGCCAGCAGCTTATGGCCGGCCGGCGAGCAGTACTTC
12,TRBJ2-7,many,.,TRBV6-1,CASGDTFYEQYF,TGTGCCAGCGGGGACACCTTCTACGAGCAGTACTTC
16,TRBJ2-7,many,TRBD1,TRBV7-9,CASSHKQGASSYEQYF,TGTGCCAGCAGCCACAAACAGGGGGCAAGCTCCTACGAGCAGTACTTC
14,TRBJ2-7,few,TRBD2,TRBV19,CASSSGMVIYEQYF,TGTGCCAGTTCAAGCGGGATGGTTATCTACGAGCAGTACTTC
16,TRBJ1-5,many,.,TRBV27,CASSLSRTMGNQPQHF,TGTGCCAGCAGTTTATCGCGGACTATGGGCAATCAGCCCCAGCATTTT
16,TRBJ2-7,many,.,TRBV7-2,CASSLGMAESSYEQYF,TGTGCCAGCAGCTTAGGAATGGCGGAGAGCTCCTACGAGCAGTACTTC
16,TRBJ2-7,many,TRBD2,TRBV13,CASSLGTSGSTYEQYF,TGTGCCAGCAGCTTAGGGACTAGCGGGAGCACCTACGAGCAGTACTTC
13,TRBJ1-2,many,.,TRBV7-6,CASSQPTGNGYTF,TGTGCCAGCAGCCAACCGACAGGAAATGGCTACACCTTC
13,TRBJ1-3,.,.,TRBV10-3,CAISLGTAPTIYF,TGTGCCATCAGCCTCGGGACGGCTCCCACCATATATTTT
13,TRBJ2-3,many,.,TRBV2,CASTKRFADTQYF,TGTGCCAGCACAAAGAGGTTCGCAGATACGCAGTATTTT
13,TRBJ1-1,.,.,TRBV29-1,CSVGPRMNTGAFF,TGCAGCGTCGGACCGAGAATGAACACTGGAGCTTTCTTT
14,TRBJ1-1,many,.,TRBV5-1,CASSLITVGTEAFF,TGCGCCAGCAGCTTGATTACCGTGGGCACTGAAGCTTTCTTT
15,TRBJ1-4,few,.,TRBV7-2,CASSLAAGSNEKLFF,TGTGCCAGCAGCTTAGCAGCCGGAAGTAATGAAAAACTGTTTTTT
15,TRBJ2-1,many,TRBD2,TRBV30,CAWSVRGSFYNEQFF,TGTGCCTGGAGTGTACGCGGGAGCTTCTACAATGAGCAGTTCTTC
16,TRBJ2-2,few,TRBD1,TRBV5-1,CASRNTGTVVSGELFF,TGCGCCAGCAGAAACACCGGGACAGTCGTTTCCGGGGAGCTGTTTTTT
16,TRBJ2-1,few,.,TRBV6-1,CASSLWEQRSYNEQFF,TGTGCCAGCAGCCTTTGGGAGCAGCGCTCCTACAATGAGCAGTTCTTC
15,TRBJ2-2,many,TRBD1,TRBV7-2,CASSVGQVNTGELFF,TGTGCCAGCAGCGTAGGACAGGTGAACACCGGGGAGCTGTTTTTT
18,TRBJ1-6,many,TRBD1,TRBV12-3/TRBV12-4,CASSITGGGRRVDSPLHF,TGTGCCAGCAGCATTACAGGGGGCGGTCGACGAGTGGATTCACCCCTCCACTTT
15,TRBJ2-1,many,TRBD2,TRBV20-1,CSASRLAGSDNEQFF,TGCAGTGCGTCTCGACTAGCGGGAAGCGACAATGAGCAGTTCTTC
15,TRBJ1-1,many,TRBD1,TRBV27,CASILREGANTEAFF,TGTGCCAGCATACTTAGGGAGGGGGCGAACACTGAAGCTTTCTTT
17,TRBJ2-7,.,TRBD2,TRBV4-3,CASSQGTSGRGPYEQYF,TGCGCCAGCAGCCAAGGGACTAGCGGGAGGGGGCCCTACGAGCAGTACTTC
16,TRBJ2-7,many,TRBD1,TRBV12-3/TRBV12-4,CASSLSMGQGSYEQYF,TGTGCCAGCAGTCTATCTATGGGACAGGGTTCCTACGAGCAGTACTTC